Presented here are 22 T cell receptor beta chains from one specimen sequenced in a study of cytomegalovirus exposure and HLA in healthy donors (dated by TCRdb to about 2017). The library was prepared using the immunoSEQ multiplex PCR assay. For the multiplex PCR, a mixture combining 60 forward primers for TCR Vbeta segments and 13 reverse primers for TCR Jbeta segments was used. What TCRdb holds here is the immuneACCESS table cut down to in-frame rearrangements. Part of the clones is not present; checked against another copy, under half of the missing clones reflect an unresolved V gene, and the others are unexplained. This sample's table lists roughly 39,000 clones. More than 3% of the sample rests with the top ten. What was sequenced was PBMCs. These receptors all come from a woman aged 25 to 39 in good health and CMV-seropositive.

This chain connects TRBV29-1 to TRBJ2-5; possibly TRBD2 for D (7 bases). The CDR3 runs to 16 residues. V was trimmed by 4 bases and J by 4 bases, leaving 22 bases between them. Germline V gives CDR1 SQVTM, CDR2 ANQGSEA. The CDR3 reads CSVVGGPQRIGETQYF. The CDR3 DNA is TGCAGCGTTGTCGGGGGGCCACAGCGGATCGGAGAGACCCAGTACTTC. The whole variable domain, remainder taken from reference TRBV29-1 and TRBJ2-5, is SAVISQKPSRDICQRGTSLTIQCQVDSQVTMMFWYRQQPGQSLTLIATANQGSEATYESGFVIDKFPISRPNLTFSTLTVSNMSPEDSSIYLCSVVGGPQRIGETQYFGPGTRLLVL.

For the CDR3, the DNA is TGTGCCAGCAGCAGGGAGGGGGTGGGCACTGAAGCTTTCTTT. It specifies CASSREGVGTEAFF. The V and J genes are TRBV5-6 and TRBJ1-1, with a possible D match to TRBD1 (6 bases). Germline V gives CDR1 SGHDT, CDR2 YYEEEE. V was shortened by 4 bases and J by 4 bases, with 14 bases between the two germline ends. The CDR3 runs to 14 residues.

CDR3 coding DNA: TGCGCCAGCAGCTTGGGGGACAGTACCGGGGAGCTGTTTTTT. This translates into CASSLGDSTGELFF. The rearrangement uses TRBV5-1 and TRBJ2-2; 7 bases are shared with TRBD1. CDR1 is SGHRS, CDR2 YFSETQ, per germline. The CDR3 consists of 14 residues. V lost 0 bases, J lost 5 bases, and 1 base stayed unmatched.

The rearrangement joins TRBV5-6 to TRBJ2-1, with 7 positions matching TRBD2. The CDR3 is 14 residues long. Germline V CDR1 and CDR2: SGHDT, YYEEEE. Unmatched junction bases numbered 11, after V lost 2 bases and J lost 12 bases. This chain's CDR3 is CASSFTSEPGGQFF. DNA of the CDR3: TGTGCCAGCAGCTTTACTAGCGAGCCGGGGGGGCAGTTCTTC.

V usage is TRBV19 and J usage is TRBJ2-5; D is possibly TRBD1 (6 bases). This CDR3 is 15 amino acids long. The germline V gene encodes CDR1 LNHDA and CDR2 SQIVND (reference sequence). The V gene lost 2 bases and the J gene lost 1 base, with 11 bases spanning the gap. CDR3 nucleotide sequence: TGTGCCAGTAGTATAAGAAGGACAGCCCAAGAGACCCAGTACTTC. Translation gives CASSIRRTAQETQYF.

The chain recombines TRBV28 with TRBJ1-5; 7 nucleotides line up with TRBD1. Germline CDR1 is MDHEN and CDR2 is SYDVKM. The CDR3 has 17 residues. The V gene end was trimmed by 3 bases and the J gene end by 1 base; junction bases not matched to a gene: 9. CDR3 nucleotide sequence: TGTGCCAGCAGTTTGGCCGGGACAGTACGCAGCAATCAGCCCCAGCATTTT. The encoded protein is CASSLAGTVRSNQPQHF.

The rearrangement uses TRBV19 and TRBJ2-7, with D maybe TRBD1 (5 bases). Trimming shortened V by 2 bases and J by 3 bases, and 8 bases separated the two germline ends. This CDR3 is 13 amino acids long. Germline V gene lookup returns CDR1 LNHDA and CDR2 SQIVND (reference sequence). CDR3 in amino acids: CASSITGGYEQYF. The CDR3 DNA reads TGTGCCAGTAGTATAACAGGTGGCTACGAGCAGTACTTC.

This rearrangement joins TRBV28 to TRBJ1-2; no reliable D call. V was pared by 11 bases and J by 4 bases, with 11 bases between. CDR1 MDHEN and CDR2 SYDVKM come from the germline V gene. The CDR3 runs to 11 residues. The CDR3 coding sequence is TGTGCCGCGGGAGTCCTCTATGGCTACACCTTC. This sequence encodes CAAGVLYGYTF.

The rearrangement uses TRBV27 and TRBJ2-7; 10 nucleotides match TRBD2. Trimming cost V 6 bases and J 1 base; bases outside gene matches: 6. CDR1 and CDR2 (germline): MNHEY, SMNVEV (reference sequence). The CDR3 contains 15 residues. CDR3 bases: TGTGCCAGCAGGCCTAGCGGGGGTCGATCCTACGAGCAGTACTTC. Amino acids: CASRPSGGRSYEQYF.

As DNA, the CDR3 is TGTGCCAGCAGTTTAGAACACAATCAGCCCCAGCATTTT. This sequence encodes CASSLEHNQPQHF. The chain carries TRBV27 and TRBJ1-5; D is ambiguous. The germline V gene has CDR1 MNHEY and CDR2 SMNVEV (reference sequence). V was pared by 2 bases and J by 3 bases, with 5 bases between. CDR3 length: 13 amino acids.

The J gene is TRBJ1-5, the V gene TRBV30; D possibly corresponds to TRBD1 (6 bases). The CDR3 totals 13 residues. Germline values: CDR1 GTSNPN, CDR2 SVGIG (reference sequence). V was trimmed by 2 bases and J by 4 bases, leaving 9 bases between them. The CDR3 DNA is TGTGCCTGGAGTCGACAGGAGAATCAGCCCCAGCATTTT. Residues: CAWSRQENQPQHF.

The V and J genes are TRBV28 and TRBJ1-5; maybe TRBD1 (5 bases). Trimming removed 4 bases from V and 4 bases from J, with 17 bases in between. Germline V lookup: CDR1 MDHEN, CDR2 SYDVKM. The CDR3 is made up of 16 amino acids. CDR3 sequence (DNA): TGTGCCAGCAGTTATTTTCCGGCGACAGAGAATCAGCCCCAGCATTTT. As protein: CASSYFPATENQPQHF.

V usage is TRBV19 and J usage is TRBJ2-1, with D maybe TRBD2 (5 bases). The CDR3 sequence is 15 residues long. Trimming took 5 bases from V and 1 from J, leaving 12 bases between them. The germline V gene encodes CDR1 LNHDA and CDR2 SQIVND (reference sequence). CDR3 nucleotides: TGTGCCAGTAGTTTCGACTCGGGGTCCTACAATGAGCAGTTCTTC. Translating gives CASSFDSGSYNEQFF.

The rearrangement links TRBV2 to TRBJ1-6; 11 bases are shared with TRBD1. The CDR3 totals 14 residues. J lost 7 bases, V lost 5 bases, and 1 base had no gene match. Germline-derived CDR1 and CDR2 are SNHLY and FYNNEI. In DNA, the CDR3 is TGTGCCAGCAGTAGGGACAGGGGGAATTCACCCCTCCACTTT. This gives the protein CASSRDRGNSPLHF.

The V call is TRBV7-9, the J call TRBJ1-4; D is uncertain. Germline V gene sequence: CDR1 SEHNR, CDR2 FQNEAQ (reference sequence). The CDR3 spans 15 residues. Trimming shortened V by 1 base and J by 2 bases, and 8 bases separated the two germline ends. CDR3 loop: CASSLEPVTNEKLFF. For the CDR3, the DNA is TGTGCCAGCAGCTTAGAGCCGGTCACTAATGAAAAACTGTTTTTT.

J is TRBJ1-2 and V is TRBV5-1; 10 nucleotides align to TRBD1. From germline, CDR1 is SGHRS and CDR2 YFSETQ. Germline trimming cut 4 bases from V and 8 bases from J; bases unmatched to any gene: 8. The CDR3 totals 14 residues. CDR3 residues: CASSGGTGAGGYTF. The CDR3 DNA reads as TGCGCCAGCAGCGGCGGGACAGGGGCGGGGGGCTACACCTTC.

This chain connects TRBV2 to TRBJ2-3; D perhaps matches TRBD1 (6 bases). There are 14 residues in the CDR3. The V end was cut by 3 bases, the J end by 5 bases, with 12 bases between. Germline CDR1 SNHLY, CDR2 FYNNEI. CDR3 bases: TGTGCCAGCAGTGATAGGACAGACAGAGATACGCAGTATTTT. Amino acids: CASSDRTDRDTQYF.

The V call is TRBV27, the J call TRBJ2-7, with 11 bases aligning to TRBD1. The J segment lost 4 bases and the V segment lost 6 bases, leaving 8 bases of the junction unmatched. Germline CDR1 and CDR2: MNHEY and SMNVEV (reference sequence). The CDR3 has 15 residues. The CDR3 sequence is CASSLLGTGGYEQYF. DNA of the CDR3: TGTGCCAGCAGCCTCCTCGGGACAGGGGGTTACGAGCAGTACTTC.

V usage is TRBV28 and J usage is TRBJ1-2; D is perhaps TRBD1 (5 bases). The V gene lost 1 base and the J gene lost 12 bases, with 12 bases spanning the gap. The CDR3 has 12 amino acids. Germline CDR1 and CDR2: MDHEN and SYDVKM. The CDR3: CASSLSGTGDTF. As DNA, the CDR3 is TGTGCCAGCAGTTTATCCGGGACTGGGGACACCTTC.

This chain joins TRBV2 and TRBJ2-7; D is unresolved. V lost 3 bases and J lost 0, with 9 bases in between. The CDR3 is made up of 14 amino acids. Germline V gene lookup returns CDR1 SNHLY and CDR2 FYNNEI. In DNA, the CDR3 is TGTGCCAGCAGTGATGGCCCATCCTCCTACGAGCAGTACTTC. This gives the protein CASSDGPSSYEQYF.

V and J are TRBV6-5 and TRBJ2-7; 11 positions match TRBD1. Germline V lookup: CDR1 MNHEY, CDR2 SVGAGI. J gave up 4 bases and V 3 bases, and 2 bases lay outside the gene matches. The CDR3 contains 14 residues. CDR3 residues: CASSYGQGAYEQYF. The CDR3 bases are TGTGCCAGCAGTTATGGACAGGGGGCATACGAGCAGTACTTC.

The rearrangement joins TRBV4-1 to TRBJ2-5; 15 bases map to TRBD2. The CDR3 has 18 amino acids. V lost 0 bases, J lost 6 bases, and 8 bases stayed unmatched. Germline V gives CDR1 MGHRA, CDR2 YSYEKL. The CDR3 here is CASSQDGLAGGRVKTQYF. The CDR3 DNA reads as TGCGCCAGCAGCCAAGATGGACTAGCGGGGGGGAGGGTCAAGACCCAGTACTTC.